The 19 T cell receptor beta chains below were found in one sample sequenced in a study of beta chain features in type 1 diabetes. Whole-study findings and limits: Type 1 diabetes patients showed a moderate but significant shortening of TCRB CDR3s in all four CD4+ subsets.

The antigens of these receptors remain unknown. Expressed TCRB transcripts were sequenced after all isolated RNA was converted to cDNA. Sequenced by immunoSEQ multiplex PCR; TCRdb stores in-frame clones only, minus some. Of 12,000 to 15,000 clones listed, about two thirds are singletons. The sequenced sample consisted of stem cell memory CD4+ T cells from blood. These receptors were taken from a woman in her late teens or twenties with type 1 diabetes.

The chain links TRBV29-1 to TRBJ1-1, with D possibly being TRBD1 (6 bases). Germline V gene sequence: CDR1 SQVTM, CDR2 ANQGSEA. With 7 bases removed from V and 4 bases from J, the gap between germline ends came to 7 bases. CDR3 length: 10 amino acids. The CDR3 loop reads CSGGGTEAFF. The CDR3 coding sequence is TGCAGCGGAGGGGGCACTGAAGCTTTCTTT.

This chain connects TRBV19 to TRBJ1-4; 8 nucleotides agree with TRBD1. V was pared by 4 bases and J by 7 bases, with 8 bases of the junction left unmatched. The CDR3 runs 15 residues. Germline CDR1 is LNHDA and CDR2 is SQIVND (reference sequence). This CDR3 is CASSTTDRASEKLFF. CDR3 bases: TGTGCCAGTAGTACCACGGACAGGGCGAGTGAAAAACTGTTTTTT.

The chain joins TRBV13 to TRBJ2-7, with TRBD1 matching 8 bases. Germline V CDR1 and CDR2: PRHDT, FYEKMQ (reference sequence). The CDR3 totals 15 residues. V was pared by 5 bases and J by 3 bases, with 9 bases of the junction left unmatched. In DNA, the CDR3 is TGTGCCAGCAGCCCTCCGGGCAGGGGGCACTACGAGCAGTACTTC. Translation gives CASSPPGRGHYEQYF.

The chain carries TRBV6-1 and TRBJ2-6; 7 bases are shared with TRBD1. J gave up 0 bases and V 1 base, and 12 bases lay outside the gene matches. CDR1 MNHNS and CDR2 SASEGT come from the germline V gene. The CDR3 has 20 residues. The CDR3: CASSEVYTGVLSSGANVLTF. For the CDR3, the DNA is TGTGCCAGCAGTGAAGTCTATACAGGGGTCCTAAGCTCTGGGGCCAACGTCCTGACTTTC.

The V call is TRBV29-1, the J call TRBJ2-2, with unresolved D. Trimming stripped 3 bases from V and 1 base from J, with 6 bases between. The CDR3 spans 13 residues. The V gene's germline CDR1 is SQVTM and CDR2 ANQGSEA. DNA for the CDR3: TGCAGCGTTGACAGAGGGAACACCGGGGAGCTGTTTTTT. It translates to CSVDRGNTGELFF.

V is TRBV15 and J is TRBJ2-7; 9 bases line up with TRBD1. In germline, CDR1 is LNHNV, CDR2 YYDKDF (reference sequence). CDR3 length equals 16 residues. Trimming cost V 0 bases and J 6 bases; bases outside gene matches: 9. The chain's CDR3 is CATSRDSGDRVGEQYF. As DNA, the CDR3 is TGTGCCACCAGCAGAGATTCGGGGGACAGGGTAGGCGAGCAGTACTTC.

The CDR3 DNA reads TGTGCCAGCAGTGGCCCCGGGGAGCAGTACTTC. Protein sequence: CASSGPGEQYF. J is TRBJ2-7 and V is TRBV6-1; D is unresolved. CDR1 and CDR2 (germline): MNHNS, SASEGT. The CDR3 contains 11 residues. Trimming took 4 bases from V and 7 from J, leaving 8 bases between them.

The chain carries TRBV19 and TRBJ1-2, with 7 bases that match TRBD1. The germline gives CDR1 LNHDA, CDR2 SQIVND (reference sequence). This CDR3 region has 15 residues. After removal of 6 bases from V and 5 bases from J, the junction contained 12 bases not matched to a gene. The CDR3 DNA follows: TGTGCCAGTAGCGCCGCAGGACAGGACCTTTATGGCTACACCTTC. As protein: CASSAAGQDLYGYTF. Full variable domain (rest looked up from reference TRBV19 and TRBJ1-2): DGGITQSPKYLFRKEGQNVTLSCEQNLNHDAMYWYRQDPGQGLRLIYYSQIVNDFQKGDIAEGYSVSREKKESFPLTVTSAQKNPTAFYLCASSAAGQDLYGYTFGSGTRLTVV.

This clone was observed a few times. This chain uses TRBV30 with TRBJ1-5; no firm D call. From germline, CDR1 is GTSNPN and CDR2 SVGIG (reference sequence). Deletions cut 8 bases from V and 3 bases from J, with 14 bases between. The CDR3 is made up of 13 amino acids. CDR3 bases: TGTGCCAGACCGGGAAGGAACAATCAGCCCCAGCATTTT. This codes for CARPGRNNQPQHF. Complete variable domain (other parts from reference TRBV30 and TRBJ1-5): SQTIHQWPATLVQPVGSPLSLECTVEGTSNPNLYWYRQAAGRGLQLLFYSVGIGQISSEVPQNLSASRPQDRQFILSSKKLLLSDSGFYLCARPGRNNQPQHFGDGTRLSIL.

This clone turned up a few times. This CDR3 is CASSRGLSPYEQYF. The CDR3 nucleotides read TGTGCCAGCAGCCGCGGACTGTCCCCCTACGAGCAGTACTTC. The V and J genes are TRBV7-9 and TRBJ2-7; tentatively, D is TRBD2 (5 bases). Germline V gene sequence: CDR1 SEHNR, CDR2 FQNEAQ (reference sequence). The CDR3 covers 14 residues. The V and J ends lost 5 bases and 2 bases respectively, with 13 bases between them.

The chain joins TRBV7-2 to TRBJ1-2; 9 positions agree with TRBD1. This CDR3 comprises 13 residues. In germline, CDR1 is SGHTA, CDR2 FQGNSA. Losses at the gene ends were 5 bases for V and 8 bases for J; bases not matched to a gene: 6. Here the CDR3 DNA reads TGTGCCAGCAGCGTAGGACAGGGGTACGGCTACACCTTC. Its protein is CASSVGQGYGYTF.

V and J are TRBV6-1 and TRBJ2-1; 7 bases match TRBD1. The CDR3 covers 17 residues. V shed 6 bases, J shed 6 bases, and the junction held 17 bases outside the gene matches. CDR1 is MNHNS and CDR2 is SASEGT in the germline V gene. This CDR3 reads CASREPLQGKTVNEQFF. CDR3 nucleotide sequence: TGTGCCAGCAGGGAACCTCTACAGGGGAAAACGGTCAATGAGCAGTTCTTC.

V and J are TRBV10-2 and TRBJ2-1, with D tentatively TRBD1 (5 bases). CDR3 size: 11 residues. V was pared by 3 bases and J by 9 bases, with 6 bases between. Germline CDR1 is WSHSY and CDR2 is SAAADI. CDR3 sequence reads: CASSEQVEQFF. In DNA form, the CDR3 reads TGCGCCAGCAGTGAACAGGTTGAGCAGTTCTTC.

This clone appeared a few times. This sequence joins TRBV15 and TRBJ2-7; D may be TRBD2 (6 bases). The ends were cut back, 0 bases at V and 2 bases at J, with 11 bases in the middle. The CDR3 runs to 15 residues. Germline V gene sequence: CDR1 LNHNV, CDR2 YYDKDF (reference sequence). CDR3 amino acids: CATSRDPGVAYEQYF. CDR3 nucleotides: TGTGCCACCAGCAGAGATCCGGGAGTTGCCTACGAGCAGTACTTC.

The gene calls are TRBV4-1 and TRBJ1-3, with D possibly being TRBD1 (6 bases). The CDR3 totals 16 residues. V lost 0 bases, J lost 3 bases, and 12 bases lay in between. CDR1 and CDR2 from the germline V gene are MGHRA and YSYEKL. The CDR3 here is CASSQEISTGGNTIYF. CDR3 DNA sequence: TGCGCCAGCAGCCAAGAGATTTCGACAGGTGGAAACACCATATATTTT.

The chain carries TRBV5-1 and TRBJ2-7; 7 bases match TRBD2. The CDR3 contains 12 residues. CDR1 and CDR2 from the germline V gene are SGHRS and YFSETQ. The V and J ends lost 4 bases and 4 bases, in that order; junction bases with no gene match: 2. The CDR3 loop reads CASSPGRYEQYF. As DNA, the CDR3 is TGCGCCAGCAGCCCCGGGAGGTACGAGCAGTACTTC.

This chain joins TRBV11-3 and TRBJ2-2; 8 bases are shared with TRBD2. V gave up 2 bases and J gave up 6 bases; unmatched junction bases: 8. Germline values: CDR1 SGHNT, CDR2 YENEEA. CDR3 size: 16 residues. The DNA of the CDR3 is TGTGCCAGCAGCTTAAGGAGCGGGGGTGTGGCCGGGGAGCTGTTTTTT. This translates into CASSLRSGGVAGELFF.

The chain joins TRBV21-1 to TRBJ1-5. TRBV21-1 is termed a pseudogene. This CDR3 region has 17 residues. CDR3: CASRSGLATWHHQPQHF. The CDR3 nucleotides are TGTGCCAGCAGATCTGGCTTAGCTACATGGCATCATCAGCCCCAGCATTTT.

This clone was seen just once. The V gene is TRBV29-1, the J gene TRBJ1-3, with 10 positions matching TRBD1. CDR3 size: 13 residues. The V gene end was trimmed by 6 bases and the J gene end by 4 bases; junction bases not matched to a gene: 3. Looked up from germline, CDR1 is SQVTM and CDR2 is ANQGSEA. CDR3 in DNA: TGCAGCGTGGAGGACAGGGGGGGAAACACCATATATTTT. Amino acid sequence: CSVEDRGGNTIYF.